The rows below give T cell receptor beta chains drawn from one sample of a study of CD8+CD57+ T cells in acquired aplastic anemia. From the reads, TCRdb called clonotypes with MiXCR, one entry per CDR3 protein. The sample has hundreds of thousands of distinct CDR3 sequences, 50% to 65% seen once; the top ten hold 1% to 1.5%. The sample taken for sequencing was sorted CD4+, CD8+, or CD8+CD57+ T cells (not recorded which) from PBMCs. These receptors were obtained from a human donor with aplastic anemia. The CDR3 runs from the conserved cysteine through the conserved F or W. Each record gives: V gene, CDR3 protein.

>TRBV18
CASSPVDRTDTQYF
>TRBV19
CASRETGNKLSPLHF
>TRBV5-1
CASSSMQGTSYEQYF
>TRBV15
CAKREREVDAVELFF
>TRBV5-6
CASSLGRGEQFF
>TRBV5-1
CASSLATQETQYF
>TRBV19
CASTFGRQGNSGNTIYF
>TRBV30
CAWSERGSSGNTIYF
>TRBV11-2
CASSSYTASGNTIYF
>TRBV5-1
CASSAGHSEQYF
>TRBV20-1
CSATTSGGETQYF
>TRBV2
CASSVRQSSYEQYF
>TRBV3-1
CASRLWAGQANYGYTF
>TRBV7-9
CASSPGTATYEQYF
>TRBV5-1
CASSLGLAGGFDTQYF
>TRBV29-1
CSVRTCTSNKPQHF